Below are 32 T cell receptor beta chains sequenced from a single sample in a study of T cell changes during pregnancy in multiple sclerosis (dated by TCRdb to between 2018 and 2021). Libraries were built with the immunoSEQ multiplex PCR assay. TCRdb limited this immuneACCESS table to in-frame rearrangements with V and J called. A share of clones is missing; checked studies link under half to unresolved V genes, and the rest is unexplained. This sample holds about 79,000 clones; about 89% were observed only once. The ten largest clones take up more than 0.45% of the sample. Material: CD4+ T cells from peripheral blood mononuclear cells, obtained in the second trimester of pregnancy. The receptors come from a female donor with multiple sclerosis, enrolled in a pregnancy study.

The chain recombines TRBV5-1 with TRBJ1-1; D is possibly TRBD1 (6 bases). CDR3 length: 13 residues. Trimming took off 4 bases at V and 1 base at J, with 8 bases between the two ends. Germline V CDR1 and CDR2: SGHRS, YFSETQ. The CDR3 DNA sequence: TGCGCCAGCAGCCGGGACAAGAACACTGAAGCTTTCTTT. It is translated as CASSRDKNTEAFF.

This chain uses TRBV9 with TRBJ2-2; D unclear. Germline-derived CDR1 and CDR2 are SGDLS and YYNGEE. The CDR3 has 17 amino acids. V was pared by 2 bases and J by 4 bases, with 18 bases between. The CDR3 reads CASSVEARPRGTGELFF. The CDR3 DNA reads TGTGCCAGCAGCGTTGAGGCGAGGCCGAGAGGCACCGGGGAGCTGTTTTTT.

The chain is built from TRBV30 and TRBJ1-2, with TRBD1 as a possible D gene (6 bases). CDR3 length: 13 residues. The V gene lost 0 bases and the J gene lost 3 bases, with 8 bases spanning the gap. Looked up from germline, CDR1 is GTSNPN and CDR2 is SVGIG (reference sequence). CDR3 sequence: CAWSVQGHYGYTF. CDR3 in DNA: TGTGCCTGGAGTGTTCAGGGGCACTATGGCTACACCTTC.

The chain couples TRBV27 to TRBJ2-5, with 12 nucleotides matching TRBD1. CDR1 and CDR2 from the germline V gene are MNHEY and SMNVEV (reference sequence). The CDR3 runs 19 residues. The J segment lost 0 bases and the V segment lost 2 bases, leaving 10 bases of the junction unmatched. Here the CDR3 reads CASSLLRGGQGAYQETQYF. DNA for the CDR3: TGTGCCAGCAGTTTACTAAGGGGGGGACAGGGGGCCTACCAAGAGACCCAGTACTTC.

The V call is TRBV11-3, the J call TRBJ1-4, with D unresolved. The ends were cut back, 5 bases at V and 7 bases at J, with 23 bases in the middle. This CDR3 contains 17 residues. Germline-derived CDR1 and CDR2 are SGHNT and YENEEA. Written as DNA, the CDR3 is TGTGCCAGCAGCACAATATCCGGAGGGCCTGATGGTGAAAAACTGTTTTTT. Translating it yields CASSTISGGPDGEKLFF.

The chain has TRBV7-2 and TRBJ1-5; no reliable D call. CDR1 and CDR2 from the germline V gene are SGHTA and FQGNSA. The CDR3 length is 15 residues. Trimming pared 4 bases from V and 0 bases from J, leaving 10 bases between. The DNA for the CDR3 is TGTGCCAGCAGCTCCAGTAAAAATAGCAATCAGCCCCAGCATTTT. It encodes CASSSSKNSNQPQHF.

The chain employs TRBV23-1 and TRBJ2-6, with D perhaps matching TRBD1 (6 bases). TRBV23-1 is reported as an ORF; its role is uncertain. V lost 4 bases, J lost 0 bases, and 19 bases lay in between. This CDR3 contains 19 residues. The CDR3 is CASSPPPGHPLSGANVLTF. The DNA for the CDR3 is TGCGCCAGCAGTCCACCCCCGGGACACCCCCTCTCTGGGGCCAACGTCCTGACTTTC.

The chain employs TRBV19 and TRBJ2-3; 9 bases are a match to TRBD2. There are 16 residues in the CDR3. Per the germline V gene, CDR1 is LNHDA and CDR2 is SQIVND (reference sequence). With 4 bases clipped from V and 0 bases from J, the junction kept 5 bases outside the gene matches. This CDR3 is CASSTYGTSSTDTQYF. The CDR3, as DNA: TGTGCCAGTAGTACCTACGGGACTAGCAGCACAGATACGCAGTATTTT.

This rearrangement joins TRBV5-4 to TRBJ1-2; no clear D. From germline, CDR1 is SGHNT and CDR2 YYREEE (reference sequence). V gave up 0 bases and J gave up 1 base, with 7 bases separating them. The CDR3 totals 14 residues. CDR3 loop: CASSLVTGNYGYTF. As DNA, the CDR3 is TGTGCCAGCAGCTTGGTTACTGGTAACTATGGCTACACCTTC.

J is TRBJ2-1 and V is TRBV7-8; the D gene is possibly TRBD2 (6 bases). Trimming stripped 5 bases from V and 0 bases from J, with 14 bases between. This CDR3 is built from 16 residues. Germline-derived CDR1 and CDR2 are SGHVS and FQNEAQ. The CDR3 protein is CASSPPGTGSYNEQFF. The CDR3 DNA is TGTGCCAGCAGCCCACCCGGGACTGGCTCCTACAATGAGCAGTTCTTC.

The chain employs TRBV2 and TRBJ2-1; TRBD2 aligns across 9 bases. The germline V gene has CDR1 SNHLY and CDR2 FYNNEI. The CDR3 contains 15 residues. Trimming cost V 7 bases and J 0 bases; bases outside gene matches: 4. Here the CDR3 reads CASKVSGSSYNEQFF. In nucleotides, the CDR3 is TGTGCCAGCAAGGTTAGCGGGAGCTCCTACAATGAGCAGTTCTTC.

The CDR3 loop is CASSRDRGGNQPQHF. In nucleotides, the CDR3 is TGTGCCAGCAGCCGGGACAGGGGCGGCAATCAGCCCCAGCATTTT. The gene calls are TRBV7-6 and TRBJ1-5; 10 bases are a match to TRBD1. This CDR3 spans 15 amino acids. J gave up 2 bases and V 5 bases, and 3 bases lay outside the gene matches. CDR1 is SGHVS, CDR2 FNYEAQ, per germline.

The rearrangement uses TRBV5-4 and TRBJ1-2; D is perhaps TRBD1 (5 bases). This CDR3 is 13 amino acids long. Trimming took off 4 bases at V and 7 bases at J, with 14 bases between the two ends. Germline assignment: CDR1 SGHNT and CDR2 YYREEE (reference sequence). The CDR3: CASSQTRGTGYTF. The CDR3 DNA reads TGTGCCAGCAGCCAGACTAGGGGTACTGGCTACACCTTC.

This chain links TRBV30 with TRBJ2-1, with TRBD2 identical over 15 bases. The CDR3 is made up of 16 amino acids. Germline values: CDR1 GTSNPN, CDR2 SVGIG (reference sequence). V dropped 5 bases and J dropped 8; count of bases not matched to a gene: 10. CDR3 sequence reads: CAWGIGLAGGGYEQFF. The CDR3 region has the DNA TGTGCCTGGGGGATCGGACTAGCGGGAGGGGGTTATGAGCAGTTCTTC.

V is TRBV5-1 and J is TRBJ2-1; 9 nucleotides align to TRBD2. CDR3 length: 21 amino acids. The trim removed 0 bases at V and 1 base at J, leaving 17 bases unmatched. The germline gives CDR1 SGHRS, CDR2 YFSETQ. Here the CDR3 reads CASSLEGASGNWGWSYNEQFF. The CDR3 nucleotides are TGCGCCAGCAGCTTGGAAGGCGCTAGCGGGAACTGGGGATGGTCCTACAATGAGCAGTTCTTC.

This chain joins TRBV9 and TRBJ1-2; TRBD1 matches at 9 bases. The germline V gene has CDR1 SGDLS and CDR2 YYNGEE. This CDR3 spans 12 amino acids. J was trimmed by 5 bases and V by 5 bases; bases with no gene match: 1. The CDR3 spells CASSGTGYGYTF. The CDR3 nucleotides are TGTGCCAGCAGTGGGACAGGGTATGGCTACACCTTC.

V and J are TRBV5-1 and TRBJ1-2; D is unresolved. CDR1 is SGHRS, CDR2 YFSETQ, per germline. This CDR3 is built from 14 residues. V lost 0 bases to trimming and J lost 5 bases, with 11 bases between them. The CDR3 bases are TGCGCCAGCAGCTTGGAAGGTACGGGGTATGGCTACACCTTC. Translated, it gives CASSLEGTGYGYTF.

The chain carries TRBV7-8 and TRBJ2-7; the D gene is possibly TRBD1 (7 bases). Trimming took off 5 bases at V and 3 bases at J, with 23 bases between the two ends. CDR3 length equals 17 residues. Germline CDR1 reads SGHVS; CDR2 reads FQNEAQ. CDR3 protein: CASSNPPQGGIFYEQYF. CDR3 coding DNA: TGTGCCAGCAGCAACCCCCCGCAGGGGGGCATCTTCTACGAGCAGTACTTC.

The CDR3 here is CASSPGGGMEGYGYTF. DNA for the CDR3: TGTGCCAGCAGCCCCGGTGGCGGAATGGAGGGCTATGGCTACACCTTC. The chain has TRBV9 and TRBJ1-2, with D unresolved. Trimming left V 4 bases short and J 4 bases short, with 20 bases between. Germline CDR1 and CDR2: SGDLS and YYNGEE. The CDR3 is 16 amino acids.

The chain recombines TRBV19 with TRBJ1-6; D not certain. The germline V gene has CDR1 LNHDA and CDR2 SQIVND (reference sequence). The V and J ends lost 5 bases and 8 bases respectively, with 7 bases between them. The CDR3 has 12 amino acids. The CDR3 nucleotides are TGTGCCAGTAGTGAGAACCATTCACCCCTCCACTTT. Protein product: CASSENHSPLHF.

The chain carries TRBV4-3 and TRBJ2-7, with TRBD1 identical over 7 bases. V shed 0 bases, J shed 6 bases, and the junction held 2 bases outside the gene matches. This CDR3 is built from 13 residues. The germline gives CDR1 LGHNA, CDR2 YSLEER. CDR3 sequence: CASSQETGSEQYF. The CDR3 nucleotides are TGCGCCAGCAGCCAAGAGACAGGGAGCGAGCAGTACTTC.

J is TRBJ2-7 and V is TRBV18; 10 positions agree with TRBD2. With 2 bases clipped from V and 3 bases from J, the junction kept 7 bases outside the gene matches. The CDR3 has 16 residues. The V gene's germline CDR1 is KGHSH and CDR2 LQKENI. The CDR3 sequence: CASSPTSSGGNYEQYF. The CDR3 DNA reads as TGTGCCAGCTCACCAACCTCTAGCGGGGGTAACTACGAGCAGTACTTC.

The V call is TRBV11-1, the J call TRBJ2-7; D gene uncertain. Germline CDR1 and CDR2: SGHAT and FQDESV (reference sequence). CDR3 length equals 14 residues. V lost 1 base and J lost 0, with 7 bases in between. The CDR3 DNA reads TGTGCCAGCAGCTTAGACAGTACCTCCTACGAGCAGTACTTC. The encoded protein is CASSLDSTSYEQYF. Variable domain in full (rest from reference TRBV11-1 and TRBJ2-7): EAEVAQSPRYKITEKSQAVAFWCDPISGHATLYWYRQILGQGPELLVQFQDESVVDDSQLPKDRFSAERLKGVDSTLKIQPAELGDSAMYLCASSLDSTSYEQYFGPGTRLTVT.

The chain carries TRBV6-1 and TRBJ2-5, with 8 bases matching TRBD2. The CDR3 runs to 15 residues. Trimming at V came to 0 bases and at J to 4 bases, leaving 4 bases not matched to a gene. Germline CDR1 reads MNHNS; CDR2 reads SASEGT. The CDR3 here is CASSEATGGPETQYF. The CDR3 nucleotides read TGTGCCAGCAGTGAAGCCACGGGAGGGCCAGAGACCCAGTACTTC.

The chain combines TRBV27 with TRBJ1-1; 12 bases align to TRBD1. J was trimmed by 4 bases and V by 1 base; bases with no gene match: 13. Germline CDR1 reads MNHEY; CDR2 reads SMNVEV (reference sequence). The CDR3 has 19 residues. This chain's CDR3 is CASSLYGEGTGGRSTEAFF. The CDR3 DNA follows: TGTGCCAGCAGTTTATACGGGGAAGGGACAGGGGGCAGGAGCACTGAAGCTTTCTTT.

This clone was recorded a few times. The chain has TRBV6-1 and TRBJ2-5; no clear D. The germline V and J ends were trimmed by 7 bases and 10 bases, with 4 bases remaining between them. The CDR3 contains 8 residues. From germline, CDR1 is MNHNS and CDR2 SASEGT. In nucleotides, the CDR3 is TGTGCCAGCACCCACCAGTACTTC. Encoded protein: CASTHQYF.

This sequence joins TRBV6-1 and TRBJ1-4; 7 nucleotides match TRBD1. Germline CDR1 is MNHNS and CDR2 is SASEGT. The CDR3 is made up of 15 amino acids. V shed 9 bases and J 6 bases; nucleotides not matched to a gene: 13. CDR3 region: CASISGGRDHEKLFF. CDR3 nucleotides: TGTGCCAGTATTTCAGGGGGAAGGGATCATGAAAAACTGTTTTTT.

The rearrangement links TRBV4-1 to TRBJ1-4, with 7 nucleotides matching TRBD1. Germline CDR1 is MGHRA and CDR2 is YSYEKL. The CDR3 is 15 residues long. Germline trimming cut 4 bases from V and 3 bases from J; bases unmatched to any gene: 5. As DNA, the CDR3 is TGCGCCAGCAGCCTTACGGACAGGTCTAATGAAAAACTGTTTTTT. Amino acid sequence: CASSLTDRSNEKLFF.

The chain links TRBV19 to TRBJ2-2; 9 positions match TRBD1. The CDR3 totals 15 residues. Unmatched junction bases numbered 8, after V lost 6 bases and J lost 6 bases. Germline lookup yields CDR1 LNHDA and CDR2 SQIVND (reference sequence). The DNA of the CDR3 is TGTGCCAGTAGCACCGGGACAGGGTTCCCCGGGGAGCTGTTTTTT. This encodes CASSTGTGFPGELFF.

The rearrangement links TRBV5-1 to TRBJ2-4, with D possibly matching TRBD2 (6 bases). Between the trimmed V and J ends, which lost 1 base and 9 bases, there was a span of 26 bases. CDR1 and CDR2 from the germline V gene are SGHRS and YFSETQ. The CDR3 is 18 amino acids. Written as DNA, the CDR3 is TGCGCCAGCAGCTTGAGAGCGAGCGGGTCGGGACGAAACGTCATTCAGTACTTC. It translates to CASSLRASGSGRNVIQYF.

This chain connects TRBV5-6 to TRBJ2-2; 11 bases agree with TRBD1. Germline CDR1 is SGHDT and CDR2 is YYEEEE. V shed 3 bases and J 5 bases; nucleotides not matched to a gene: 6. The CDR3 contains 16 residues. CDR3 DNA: TGTGCCAGCAGCTCACGGACAGGGGGCAGGACCGGGGAGCTGTTTTTT. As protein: CASSSRTGGRTGELFF.

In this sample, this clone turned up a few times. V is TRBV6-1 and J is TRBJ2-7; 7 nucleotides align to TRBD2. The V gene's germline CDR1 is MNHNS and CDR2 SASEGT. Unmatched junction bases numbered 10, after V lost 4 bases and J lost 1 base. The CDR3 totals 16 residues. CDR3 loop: CASSGVREGLSYEQYF. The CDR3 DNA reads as TGTGCCAGCAGTGGAGTCAGGGAGGGCTTGTCCTACGAGCAGTACTTC.